This TCR beta chain was sequenced in a study of CD8+CD57+ T cells in acquired aplastic anemia. Study background: DNA recovered from sorted CD4+ and CD8+ cells had a mean of approximately 3.5 ug. General observations from the study: Both patients and controls carried the same twenty-nine CD8+ CDR3 sequences. In CD8+ cells, Simpson's diversity showed no significant difference between patients and controls.

Whoever was chosen for sequencing had shown CD8+CD57+ cell expansion by flow cytometry. The study sampled blood from patients who had received no therapy. Genomic DNA constituted the template upon which TCR beta VDJ and CDR3 profiling was performed. MiXCR was run by TCRdb on the reads, yielding one entry per CDR3 protein. Of 450,000 to 600,000 distinct CDR3 sequences listed, more than 25% were seen once; the top ten hold around 0.82%. A single count supports this clonotype. Antigen specificity is unknown. With V trimmed by 7 bases and J by 5 bases, 7 bases remained unmatched. Germline CDR1 reads LNHDA; CDR2 reads SQIVND (reference sequence). The CDR3 contains 14 residues.

The receptor comes from a human donor with aplastic anemia. The sample taken for sequencing was sorted CD4+, CD8+, or CD8+CD57+ T cells (not recorded which) from PBMCs. The V gene is TRBV19, the J gene TRBJ1-4, with TRBD1 identical over 7 bases. This CDR3 reads CASKMGQRNEKLFF. The CDR3 region has the DNA TGTGCCAGTAAGATGGGACAGAGAAATGAAAAACTGTTTTTT.